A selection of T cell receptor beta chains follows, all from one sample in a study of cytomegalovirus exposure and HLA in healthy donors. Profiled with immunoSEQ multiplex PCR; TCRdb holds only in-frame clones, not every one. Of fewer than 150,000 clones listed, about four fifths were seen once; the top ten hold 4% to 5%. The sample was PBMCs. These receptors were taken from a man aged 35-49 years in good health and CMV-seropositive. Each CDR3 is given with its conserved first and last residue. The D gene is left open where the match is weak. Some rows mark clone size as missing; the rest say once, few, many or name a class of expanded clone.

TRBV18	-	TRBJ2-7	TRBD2	TGTGCCAGCTCTGGCGGGGGGGATAAAGGCGAGCAGTACTTC	CASSGGGDKGEQYF
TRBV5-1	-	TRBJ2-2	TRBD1	TGCGCCAGCACCATGACAGGGTCGAACACCGGGGAGCTGTTTTTT	CASTMTGSNTGELFF
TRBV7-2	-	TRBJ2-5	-	TGTGCCAGCAGCCCACGGGGGCAAGAGACCCAGTACTTC	CASSPRGQETQYF
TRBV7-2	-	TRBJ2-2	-	TGTGCCAGCAGCTTAGCGGGGCCCGGGGAGCTGTTTTTT	CASSLAGPGELFF
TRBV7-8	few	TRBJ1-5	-	TGTGCCAGCAGCTTAGGAAGGGGGTTCGAGGGGGCCCAGCATTTT	CASSLGRGFEGAQHF
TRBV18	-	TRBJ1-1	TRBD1	TGTGCCAGCTCATTCCCAGGGGGATACACTGAAGCTTTCTTT	CASSFPGGYTEAFF
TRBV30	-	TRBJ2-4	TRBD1	TGTGCCTGGAGCGTACGACAGGGAACCATTCAGTACTTC	CAWSVRQGTIQYF
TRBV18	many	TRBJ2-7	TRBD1	TGTGCCAGCTCACCGGGACAGGGGCCATACGAGCAGTACTTC	CASSPGQGPYEQYF
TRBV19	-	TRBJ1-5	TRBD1	TGTGCCAGTACCATCGGGGCCCTCCGGGACAGCAGCAATCAGCCCCAGCATTTT	CASTIGALRDSSNQPQHF
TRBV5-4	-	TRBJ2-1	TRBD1	TGTGCCAGCAGCTTGTTGGGACAGGGGGCTGGCAATGAGCAGTTCTTC	CASSLLGQGAGNEQFF
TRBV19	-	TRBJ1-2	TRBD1	TGTGCCAGTAGCCGACAGGGATCGAACTATGGCTACACCTTC	CASSRQGSNYGYTF
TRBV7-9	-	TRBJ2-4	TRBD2	TGTGCCAGCAGCTGGGGGGGTGGAGAAGACATTCAGTACTTC	CASSWGGGEDIQYF
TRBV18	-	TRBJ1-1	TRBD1	TGTGCCAGCTCATCCGCCGGGACAGGGAACACTGAAGCTTTCTTT	CASSSAGTGNTEAFF
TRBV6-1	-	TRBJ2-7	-	TGTGCCAGCAGTGAACGTTTTTCAGCGGGCCGCGAGCAGTGCTTC	CASSERFSAGREQCF